The present T cell receptor (beta chain) was sequenced within a study of spatial heterogeneity in lung cancer. MiXCR, run by TCRdb on the 5' RACE reads, gives a single entry per CDR3 protein. Of some 43,000 distinct CDR3 sequences listed, about 10% are singletons. Time point specified: blood at routine non-recurrence follow-up after resection. Whole RNA came from tumor, nontumor lung or frozen PBMC and was sequenced without being sorted. The TCR originated in a female donor with early-stage non-small cell lung cancer. The material was PBMCs, obtained at follow-up.

The CDR3 DNA reads as TGTGCCAGCTTCAGCGTTGCGTACGAGCAGTACTTC. It encodes CASFSVAYEQYF. The chain joins TRBV12-3 or TRBV12-4 to TRBJ2-7, with no clear D. V was cut by 8 bases and J by 4 bases, with 12 bases left in between. CDR3 size: 12 residues.